This T cell receptor beta chain derives from a study of regulatory T cells in long-lasting Graves disease. Germline V gene sequence: CDR1 LNHDA, CDR2 SQIVND (reference sequence). The length of the CDR3 is 14 residues. Trimming pared 5 bases from V and 2 bases from J, leaving 12 bases between. Stated time point: newly diagnosed GD, antithyroid drugs for less than 3 months. PBMC RNA served as the TCR library source. This clonotype was recorded a few times. Arm-PCR of CDR3 regions with iRepertoire HTBI primers generated TCR beta libraries. TCRdb redid the calling of the multiplex PCR reads with MiXCR, one entry per CDR3 protein. The table has 500,000 or so distinct CDR3 sequences, about 17% seen once. The same sample was also studied in work on T cells in Graves' hyperthyroidism and ophthalmopathy.

The receptor was isolated from a man in his forties with Graves disease. The specimen comprised peripheral blood mononuclear cells (PBMCs), sampled at new diagnosis, from a patient treated with antithyroid drugs. V usage is TRBV19 and J usage is TRBJ1-1; possibly TRBD1 for D (5 bases). This chain's CDR3 is CASSSSRVNTEAFF. DNA of the CDR3: TGTGCCAGTAGTTCCAGCAGGGTAAACACTGAAGCTTTCTTT.